A single sample gave rise to the 16 T cell receptor beta chains below, sequenced in a study of T cell responses to AZD1222 COVID-19 vaccine. TCRdb's table, derived via immunoSEQ multiplex PCR, lists solely in-frame clones and lacks some. The sample shows about 140,000 clones, 88% of them seen only once. Here the sequenced sample was peripheral blood, taken 28 days after the second AZD1222 dose. All receptors come from an adult who received the AZD1222 COVID-19 vaccine.

The chain employs TRBV7-2 and TRBJ1-2, with TRBD1 matching over 11 bases. The CDR3 contains 15 residues. CDR1 and CDR2 (germline): SGHTA, FQGNSA. V lost 0 bases to trimming and J lost 5 bases; unmatched junction nucleotides: 2. The CDR3 region has the DNA TGTGCCAGCAGCTTAGCGTGGGACAGGGGGTATGGCTACACCTTC. Translating gives CASSLAWDRGYGYTF. Combining the CDR3 with reference TRBV7-2 and TRBJ1-2 gives the whole variable domain GAGVSQSPSNKVTEKGKDVELRCDPISGHTALYWYRQSLGQGLEFLIYFQGNSAPDKSGLPSDRFSAERTGGSVSTLTIQRTQQEDSAVYLCASSLAWDRGYGYTFGSGTRLTVV.

CDR3 sequence reads: CASSQRTGGNSPLHF. The CDR3 region has the DNA TGTGCCAGCAGCCAAAGGACAGGGGGCAATTCACCCCTCCACTTT. The V and J genes are TRBV11-2 and TRBJ1-6; 11 bases map to TRBD1. The length of the CDR3 is 15 residues. Germline CDR1 and CDR2: SGHAT and FQNNGV. Trimming took 5 bases from V and 7 from J; bases not matched to a gene: 4.

This sequence joins TRBV12-3 or TRBV12-4 and TRBJ2-3; D gene uncertain. V lost 2 bases and J 4 bases, leaving 4 bases between the germline ends. The CDR3 is 12 amino acids. This CDR3 reads CASSLIADTQYF. In nucleotides, the CDR3 is TGTGCCAGCAGTTTAATAGCAGATACGCAGTATTTT.

J is TRBJ1-6 and V is TRBV7-2; D gene uncertain. The length of the CDR3 is 18 residues. V was shortened by 3 bases and J by 0 bases, with 15 bases between the two germline ends. Germline loops: CDR1 SGHTA, CDR2 FQGNSA. As DNA, the CDR3 is TGTGCCAGCAGCTTCCGGTCCCACCCGAGCTCCTATAATTCACCCCTCCACTTT. Translated: CASSFRSHPSSYNSPLHF. Together with reference TRBV7-2 and TRBJ1-6, the CDR3 gives the full variable domain: GAGVSQSPSNKVTEKGKDVELRCDPISGHTALYWYRQSLGQGLEFLIYFQGNSAPDKSGLPSDRFSAERTGGSVSTLTIQRTQQEDSAVYLCASSFRSHPSSYNSPLHFGNGTRLTVT.

The chain recombines TRBV4-1 with TRBJ2-5; no definite D call. The CDR3 loop spans 15 amino acids. Germline assignment: CDR1 MGHRA and CDR2 YSYEKL. V was pared by 0 bases and J by 2 bases, with 10 bases between. The DNA of the CDR3 is TGCGCCAGCAGCCAAGATACTGGTCAGCAAGAGACCCAGTACTTC. Residues: CASSQDTGQQETQYF.

The chain has TRBV12-3 or TRBV12-4 and TRBJ1-1, with D possibly TRBD1 on 5 matching bases. This CDR3 comprises 13 residues. Trimming took off 5 bases at V and 11 bases at J, with 18 bases between the two ends. The CDR3, as DNA: TGTGCCAGCAGTCTTCGGACATTAGGTCAGGCTTTCTTT. Translating it yields CASSLRTLGQAFF.

The chain links TRBV3-1 (or the pseudogene TRBV3-2) to TRBJ2-2; no clear D. From germline, CDR1 is LGHDT and CDR2 YNNKEL (reference sequence). Trimming left V 0 bases short and J 7 bases short, with 6 bases between. The CDR3 length is 13 residues. The CDR3 spells CASSQERVGELFF. In DNA form, the CDR3 reads TGTGCCAGCAGCCAAGAACGGGTCGGGGAGCTGTTTTTT.

The chain couples TRBV11-3 to TRBJ2-3, with a tentative D call TRBD2 (5 bases). Germline values: CDR1 SGHNT, CDR2 YENEEA. This CDR3 has 13 amino acids. Trimming stripped 5 bases from V and 6 bases from J, with 12 bases between. Here the CDR3 DNA reads TGTGCCAGCAGCAAGGATCTAGCTGATACGCAGTATTTT. Amino acid sequence: CASSKDLADTQYF. The complete variable domain, with remaining parts taken from reference TRBV11-3 and TRBJ2-3, reads EAGVVQSPRYKIIEKKQPVAFWCNPISGHNTLYWYLQNLGQGPELLIRYENEEAVDDSQLPKDRFSAERLKGVDSTLKIQPAELGDSAVYLCASSKDLADTQYFGPGTRLTVL.

The chain employs TRBV5-1 and TRBJ1-2, with D unresolved. Germline V gene sequence: CDR1 SGHRS, CDR2 YFSETQ. The ends were cut back, 0 bases at V and 6 bases at J, with 12 bases in the middle. The CDR3 contains 14 residues. CDR3 amino acids: CASSLAAVSDGYTF. CDR3 nucleotide sequence: TGCGCCAGCAGCTTGGCGGCGGTTTCGGATGGCTACACCTTC.

The chain uses TRBV28 and TRBJ1-2, with D unclear. Germline assignment: CDR1 MDHEN and CDR2 SYDVKM. V lost 6 bases, J lost 8 bases, and 19 bases lay in between. The CDR3 is 14 residues long. The CDR3 nucleotides are TGTGCCAGCAGGCTTGGACTCTCAAAGTGGGGCTACACCTTC. It encodes CASRLGLSKWGYTF.

The chain carries TRBV5-5 and TRBJ2-2; possibly TRBD1 or TRBD2 for D (5 bases each). This CDR3 has 15 amino acids. Trimming removed 4 bases from V and 0 bases from J, with 10 bases in between. CDR1 is SGHKS and CDR2 is YYEKEE in the germline V gene (reference sequence). CDR3 bases: TGTGCCAGCAGCGAGAGGGACGCGAACACCGGGGAGCTGTTTTTT. It specifies CASSERDANTGELFF.

This chain connects TRBV4-1 to TRBJ2-3; TRBD2 aligns across 13 bases. V was clipped by 3 bases and J by 3 bases; unmatched bases: 3. The CDR3 consists of 16 residues. The germline CDR1 and CDR2 sequences are MGHRA and YSYEKL. For the CDR3, the DNA is TGCGCCAGCAGCCACATGACTAGCGGGAGGACAGATACGCAGTATTTT. It encodes CASSHMTSGRTDTQYF.

CDR3 in DNA: TGCGCCAGCAGCGGATCCCCCCAGGGGGATAAAGAGACCCAGTACTTC. Amino acids: CASSGSPQGDKETQYF. V gene TRBV5-1 combines with J gene TRBJ2-5; TRBD1 matches 7 bases. J was trimmed by 3 bases and V by 4 bases; bases with no gene match: 12. Per the germline V gene, CDR1 is SGHRS and CDR2 is YFSETQ. The CDR3 has 16 residues.

This chain joins TRBV7-2 and TRBJ2-3; D is ambiguous. The CDR3 spans 16 residues. V lost 1 base and J lost 2, with 13 bases in between. Germline assignment: CDR1 SGHTA and CDR2 FQGNSA. The CDR3: CASSLEGSGPTDTQYF. DNA of the CDR3: TGTGCCAGCAGCTTAGAAGGGTCGGGCCCCACAGATACGCAGTATTTT.

This chain joins TRBV7-2 and TRBJ2-1; 13 bases agree with TRBD2. J gave up 9 bases and V 4 bases, and 3 bases lay outside the gene matches. CDR1 is SGHTA, CDR2 FQGNSA, per germline. The CDR3 spans 14 residues. The CDR3 nucleotides read TGTGCCAGCAGCTCAACTAGCGGGAGGGTTGAGCAGTTCTTC. Amino acid sequence: CASSSTSGRVEQFF.

The rearrangement links TRBV9 to TRBJ1-2; a weak D match, TRBD1 (6 bases). The V gene's germline CDR1 is SGDLS and CDR2 YYNGEE. The CDR3 has 15 residues. The ends were cut back, 3 bases at V and 1 base at J, with 13 bases in the middle. CDR3 nucleotides: TGTGCCAGCAGCGCCCCCCAGGGGATTAACTATGGCTACACCTTC. Residues: CASSAPQGINYGYTF.